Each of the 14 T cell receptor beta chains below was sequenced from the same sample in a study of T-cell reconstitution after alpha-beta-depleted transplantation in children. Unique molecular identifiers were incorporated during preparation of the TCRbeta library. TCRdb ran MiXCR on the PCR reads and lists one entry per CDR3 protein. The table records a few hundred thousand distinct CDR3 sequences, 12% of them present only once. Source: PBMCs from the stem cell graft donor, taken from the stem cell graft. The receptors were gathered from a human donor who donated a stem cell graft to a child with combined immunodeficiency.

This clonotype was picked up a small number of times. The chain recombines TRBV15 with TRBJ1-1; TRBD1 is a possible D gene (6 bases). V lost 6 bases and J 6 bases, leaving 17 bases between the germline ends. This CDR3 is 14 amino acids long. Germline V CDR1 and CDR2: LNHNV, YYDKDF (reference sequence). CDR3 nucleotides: TGTGCCACCAGTCATACCCGGGACACCTCTGAAGCTTTCTTT. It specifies CATSHTRDTSEAFF. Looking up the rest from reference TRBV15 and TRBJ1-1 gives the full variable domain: DAMVIQNPRYQVTQFGKPVTLSCSQTLNHNVMYWYQQKSSQAPKLLFHYYDKDFNNEADTPDNFQSRRPNTSFCFLDIRSPGLGDTAMYLCATSHTRDTSEAFFGQGTRLTVV.

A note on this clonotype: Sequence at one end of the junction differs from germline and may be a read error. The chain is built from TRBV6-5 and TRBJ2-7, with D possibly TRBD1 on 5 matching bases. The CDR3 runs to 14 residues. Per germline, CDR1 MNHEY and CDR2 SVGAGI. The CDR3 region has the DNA TGTGACAGCAGTTACAGAGACAGAACCTACGAGCAGTACTTC. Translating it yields CDSSYRDRTYEQYF.

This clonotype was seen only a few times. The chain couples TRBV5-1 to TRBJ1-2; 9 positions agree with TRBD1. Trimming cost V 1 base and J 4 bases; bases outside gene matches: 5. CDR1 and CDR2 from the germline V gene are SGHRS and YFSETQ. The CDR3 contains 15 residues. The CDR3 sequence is CASSLTGGESYGYTF. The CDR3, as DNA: TGCGCCAGCAGCTTGACAGGGGGCGAAAGCTATGGCTACACCTTC.

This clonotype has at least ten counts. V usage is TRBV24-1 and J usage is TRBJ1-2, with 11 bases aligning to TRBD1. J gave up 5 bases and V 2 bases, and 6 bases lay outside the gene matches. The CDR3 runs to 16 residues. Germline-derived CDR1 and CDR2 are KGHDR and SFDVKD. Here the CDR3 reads CATSDWRTGGSYGYTF. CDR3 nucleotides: TGTGCCACCAGTGATTGGAGGACAGGGGGCTCTTATGGCTACACCTTC.

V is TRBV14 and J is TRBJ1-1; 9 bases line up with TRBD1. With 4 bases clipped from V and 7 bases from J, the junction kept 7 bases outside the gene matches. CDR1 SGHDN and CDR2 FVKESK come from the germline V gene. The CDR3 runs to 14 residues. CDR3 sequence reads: CASSPLTGGNEAFF. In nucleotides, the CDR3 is TGTGCCAGCAGCCCATTGACAGGGGGTAATGAAGCTTTCTTT.

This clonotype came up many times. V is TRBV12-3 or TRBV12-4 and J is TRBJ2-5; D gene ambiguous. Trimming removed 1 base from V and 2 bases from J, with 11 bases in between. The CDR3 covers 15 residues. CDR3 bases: TGTGCCAGCAGTTTAGTCCTAGTTGATCAAGAGACCCAGTACTTC. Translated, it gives CASSLVLVDQETQYF.

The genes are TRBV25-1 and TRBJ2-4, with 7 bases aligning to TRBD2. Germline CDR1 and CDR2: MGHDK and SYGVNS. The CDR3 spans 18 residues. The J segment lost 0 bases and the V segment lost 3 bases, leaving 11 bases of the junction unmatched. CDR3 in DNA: TGTGCCAGCAGTGATACAACCCTAGCGGCTCTAGCCAAAAACATTCAGTACTTC. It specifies CASSDTTLAALAKNIQYF. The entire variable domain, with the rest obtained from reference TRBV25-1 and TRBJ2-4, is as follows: EADIYQTPRYLVIGTGKKITLECSQTMGHDKMYWYQQDPGMELHLIHYSYGVNSTEKGDLSSESTVSRIRTEHFPLTLESARPSHTSQYLCASSDTTLAALAKNIQYFGAGTRLSVL.

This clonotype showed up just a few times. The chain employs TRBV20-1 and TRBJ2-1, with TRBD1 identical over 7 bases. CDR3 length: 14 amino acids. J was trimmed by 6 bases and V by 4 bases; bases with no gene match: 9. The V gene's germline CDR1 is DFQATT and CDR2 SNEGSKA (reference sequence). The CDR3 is CSATDRSSRNEQFF. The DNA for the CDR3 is TGCAGTGCTACGGACAGGTCCTCGCGCAATGAGCAGTTCTTC.

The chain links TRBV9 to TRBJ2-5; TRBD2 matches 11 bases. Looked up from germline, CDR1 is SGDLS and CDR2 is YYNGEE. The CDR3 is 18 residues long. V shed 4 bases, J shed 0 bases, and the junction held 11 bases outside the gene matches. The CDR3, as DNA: TGTGCCAGCAGCTCCGCCGCGACTAGCGGGGAGCACCAAGAGACCCAGTACTTC. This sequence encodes CASSSAATSGEHQETQYF.

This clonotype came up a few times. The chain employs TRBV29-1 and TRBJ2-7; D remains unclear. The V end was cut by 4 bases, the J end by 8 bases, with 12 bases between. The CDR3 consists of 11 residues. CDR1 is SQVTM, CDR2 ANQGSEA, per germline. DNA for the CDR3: TGCAGCGTTGGGGCATATTACCAGCAGTACTTC. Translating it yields CSVGAYYQQYF.

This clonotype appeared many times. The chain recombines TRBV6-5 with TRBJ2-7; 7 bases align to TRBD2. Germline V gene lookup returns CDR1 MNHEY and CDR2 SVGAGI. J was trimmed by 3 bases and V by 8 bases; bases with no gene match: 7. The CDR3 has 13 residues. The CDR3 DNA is TGTGCCAGCTCGTTCGGGACTAACTACGAGCAGTACTTC. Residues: CASSFGTNYEQYF.

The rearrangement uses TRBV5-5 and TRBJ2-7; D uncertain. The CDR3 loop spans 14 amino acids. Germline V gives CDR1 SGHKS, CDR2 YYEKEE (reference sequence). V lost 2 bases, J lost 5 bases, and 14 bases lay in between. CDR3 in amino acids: CASSFQGMSDEQYF. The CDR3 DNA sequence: TGTGCCAGCAGCTTTCAAGGGATGAGCGACGAGCAGTACTTC.

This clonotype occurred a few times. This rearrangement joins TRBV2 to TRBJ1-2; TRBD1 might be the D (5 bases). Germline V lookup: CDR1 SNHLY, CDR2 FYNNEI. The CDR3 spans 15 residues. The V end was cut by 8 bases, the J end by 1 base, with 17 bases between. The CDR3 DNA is TGTGCCAGCCGTTTTCAGGGACGGTATAACTATGGCTACACCTTC. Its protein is CASRFQGRYNYGYTF. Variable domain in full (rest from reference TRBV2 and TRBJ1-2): EPEVTQTPSHQVTQMGQEVILRCVPISNHLYFYWYRQILGQKVEFLVSFYNNEISEKSEIFDDQFSVERPDGSNFTLKIRSTKLEDSAMYFCASRFQGRYNYGYTFGSGTRLTVV.

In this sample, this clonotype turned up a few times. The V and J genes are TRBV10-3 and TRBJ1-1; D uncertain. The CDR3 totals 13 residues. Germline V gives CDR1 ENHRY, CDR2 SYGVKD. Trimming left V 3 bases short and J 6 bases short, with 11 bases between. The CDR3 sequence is CAISDPKWAEAFF. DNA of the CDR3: TGTGCCATCAGTGACCCCAAGTGGGCTGAAGCTTTCTTT.